These T cell receptor beta chains were read from a single sample in a study of radiotherapy plus CTLA-4 blockade in lung cancer. The assay was immunoSEQ multiplex PCR, and TCRdb's table has in-frame clones only and misses some. Counted here are about 97,000 clones, around 79% occurring once; the ten biggest clones make up 2.5% to 3%. The sample here was peripheral blood, taken from a patient treated with radiotherapy plus ipilimumab. The receptors originated from a human donor with non-small cell lung cancer who had a partial response to radiotherapy plus ipilimumab. Some clones in this sample may be carry-over from other donors' samples. The CDR3 runs from the conserved cysteine through the conserved F or W. Each record gives: V gene, clone size, CDR3 length, D gene, J gene, CDR3 protein, CDR3 DNA. The D gene is left open where the match is weak. Clone size, where shown, is once, few, many, or a class for clones that have expanded.

V gene: TRBV7-2
clone size: few
CDR3 length: 14
D gene: .
J gene: TRBJ2-7
CDR3 protein: CASSTGTWSDEQYF
CDR3 DNA: TGTGCCAGCAGCACCGGGACTTGGTCCGACGAGCAGTACTTC

V gene: TRBV5-1
clone size: .
CDR3 length: 15
D gene: TRBD2
J gene: TRBJ2-2
CDR3 protein: CASSWGLADTGELFF
CDR3 DNA: TGCGCCAGCAGCTGGGGACTAGCCGACACCGGGGAGCTGTTTTTT

V gene: TRBV25-1
clone size: once
CDR3 length: 14
D gene: .
J gene: TRBJ1-2
CDR3 protein: CASSGGRGFGGYTF
CDR3 DNA: TGTGCCAGCAGTGGGGGGAGGGGCTTCGGTGGCTACACCTTC

V gene: TRBV5-6
clone size: .
CDR3 length: 13
D gene: .
J gene: TRBJ2-3
CDR3 protein: CASSATVTDTQYF
CDR3 DNA: TGTGCCAGCAGCGCGACTGTCACAGATACGCAGTATTTT

V gene: TRBV28
clone size: .
CDR3 length: 13
D gene: TRBD1
J gene: TRBJ2-7
CDR3 protein: CASRSGGMDEQYF
CDR3 DNA: TGTGCCAGCAGGTCAGGGGGTATGGACGAGCAGTACTTC

V gene: TRBV15
clone size: .
CDR3 length: 20
D gene: TRBD1
J gene: TRBJ2-1
CDR3 protein: CATSRVPAGQVAVGHNEQFF
CDR3 DNA: TGTGCCACCAGCAGAGTTCCGGCGGGACAGGTCGCAGTTGGGCACAATGAGCAGTTCTTC

V gene: TRBV11-2
clone size: .
CDR3 length: 15
D gene: TRBD1
J gene: TRBJ2-1
CDR3 protein: CASSLIQGADNEQFF
CDR3 DNA: TGTGCCAGCAGCTTAATCCAGGGGGCGGACAATGAGCAGTTCTTC

V gene: TRBV5-1
clone size: .
CDR3 length: 15
D gene: .
J gene: TRBJ2-7
CDR3 protein: CASSSNTGTFYEQYF
CDR3 DNA: TGCGCCAGCAGCTCGAATACCGGGACATTCTACGAGCAGTACTTC

V gene: TRBV5-1
clone size: .
CDR3 length: 14
D gene: .
J gene: TRBJ2-5
CDR3 protein: CASGSTPGGETQYF
CDR3 DNA: TGCGCCAGCGGGTCGACCCCAGGAGGGGAGACCCAGTACTTC

V gene: TRBV15
clone size: .
CDR3 length: 14
D gene: TRBD2
J gene: TRBJ2-7
CDR3 protein: CATSLGGGGYEQYF
CDR3 DNA: TGTGCCACCAGCCTGGGCGGGGGGGGGTACGAGCAGTACTTC

V gene: TRBV6-6
clone size: .
CDR3 length: 12
D gene: .
J gene: TRBJ2-7
CDR3 protein: CASSPTQYEQYF
CDR3 DNA: TGTGCCAGCAGCCCGACTCAGTACGAGCAGTACTTC

V gene: TRBV21-1
clone size: .
CDR3 length: 18
D gene: .
J gene: TRBJ1-6
CDR3 protein: CASSKGGQGVVVNSPLHF
CDR3 DNA: TGTGCCAGCAGCAAAGGGGGACAGGGGGTAGTTGTAAATTCACCCCTCCACTTT

V gene: TRBV2
clone size: once
CDR3 length: 14
D gene: .
J gene: TRBJ1-1
CDR3 protein: CASSGPVQGTEAFF
CDR3 DNA: TGTGCCAGCTCTGGACCCGTCCAGGGGACTGAAGCTTTCTTT

V gene: TRBV19
clone size: .
CDR3 length: 13
D gene: .
J gene: TRBJ2-7
CDR3 protein: CASSIGLSYEQYF
CDR3 DNA: TGTGCCAGTAGTATCGGGTTATCCTACGAGCAGTACTTC

V gene: TRBV7-9
clone size: .
CDR3 length: 14
D gene: TRBD1
J gene: TRBJ1-1
CDR3 protein: CASSPQGDRVEAFF
CDR3 DNA: TGTGCCAGCAGCCCCCAAGGGGACAGGGTTGAAGCTTTCTTT

V gene: TRBV28
clone size: once
CDR3 length: 15
D gene: .
J gene: TRBJ1-1
CDR3 protein: CASSPLDTMNTEAFF
CDR3 DNA: TGTGCCAGCAGTCCCTTGGACACCATGAACACTGAAGCTTTCTTT

V gene: TRBV5-4
clone size: .
CDR3 length: 18
D gene: TRBD2
J gene: TRBJ2-6
CDR3 protein: CASSPWGGRAAGANVLTF
CDR3 DNA: TGTGCCAGCAGCCCTTGGGGCGGGAGGGCCGCTGGGGCCAACGTCCTGACTTTC

V gene: TRBV11-2
clone size: .
CDR3 length: 19
D gene: TRBD2
J gene: TRBJ2-1
CDR3 protein: CAGSLVRLAGAGAYNEQFF
CDR3 DNA: TGTGCCGGCAGCTTAGTAAGGCTAGCGGGAGCGGGGGCCTACAATGAGCAGTTCTTC

V gene: TRBV11-3
clone size: .
CDR3 length: 15
D gene: TRBD2
J gene: TRBJ2-7
CDR3 protein: CASSQDGGSPYEQYF
CDR3 DNA: TGTGCCAGCAGCCAAGACGGGGGGTCGCCCTACGAGCAGTACTTC

V gene: TRBV7-3
clone size: .
CDR3 length: 15
D gene: .
J gene: TRBJ2-5
CDR3 protein: CASSHPTGYQETQYF
CDR3 DNA: TGTGCCAGCAGCCACCCAACAGGCTACCAAGAGACCCAGTACTTC

V gene: TRBV2
clone size: few
CDR3 length: 12
D gene: .
J gene: TRBJ1-4
CDR3 protein: CASRGRGEKLFF
CDR3 DNA: TGTGCCAGCAGGGGGCGCGGTGAAAAACTGTTTTTT

V gene: TRBV4-3
clone size: .
CDR3 length: 15
D gene: .
J gene: TRBJ1-3
CDR3 protein: CASSTGQGGGNTIYF
CDR3 DNA: TGCGCCAGCAGTACCGGGCAGGGTGGTGGAAACACCATATATTTT

V gene: TRBV19
clone size: .
CDR3 length: 20
D gene: TRBD1
J gene: TRBJ2-6
CDR3 protein: CASSPLWTGREYPGANVLTF
CDR3 DNA: TGTGCCAGTAGCCCTTTGTGGACAGGGCGGGAATACCCTGGGGCCAACGTCCTGACTTTC

V gene: TRBV7-9
clone size: .
CDR3 length: 14
D gene: .
J gene: TRBJ2-5
CDR3 protein: CASRGSGQFGTQYF
CDR3 DNA: TGTGCCAGCAGGGGCTCTGGGCAGTTTGGGACCCAGTACTTC

V gene: TRBV5-1
clone size: .
CDR3 length: 16
D gene: TRBD2
J gene: TRBJ2-2
CDR3 protein: CASSSIAGGNTGELFF
CDR3 DNA: TGCGCCAGCAGCTCAATAGCGGGAGGGAACACCGGGGAGCTGTTTTTT

V gene: TRBV7-9
clone size: .
CDR3 length: 17
D gene: TRBD1
J gene: TRBJ1-2
CDR3 protein: CASSLDLSRTGDYGYTF
CDR3 DNA: TGTGCCAGCAGCTTAGATCTGTCAAGGACAGGGGACTATGGCTACACCTTC

V gene: TRBV5-6
clone size: .
CDR3 length: 13
D gene: .
J gene: TRBJ2-1
CDR3 protein: CASSEGPYNEQFF
CDR3 DNA: TGTGCCAGCTCCGAGGGCCCCTACAATGAGCAGTTCTTC

V gene: TRBV19
clone size: .
CDR3 length: 15
D gene: .
J gene: TRBJ1-5
CDR3 protein: CASRRNRVSNQPQHF
CDR3 DNA: TGTGCCAGTAGGAGAAACAGGGTTAGCAATCAGCCCCAGCATTTT

V gene: TRBV4-3
clone size: once
CDR3 length: 13
D gene: .
J gene: TRBJ2-5
CDR3 protein: CASSQQIQETQYF
CDR3 DNA: TGCGCCAGCAGCCAACAGATCCAAGAGACCCAGTACTTC

V gene: TRBV5-4
clone size: .
CDR3 length: 14
D gene: TRBD1
J gene: TRBJ2-3
CDR3 protein: CASSQDRGRDTQYF
CDR3 DNA: TGTGCCAGCAGCCAGGACAGGGGACGCGATACGCAGTATTTT

V gene: TRBV30
clone size: .
CDR3 length: 16
D gene: TRBD2
J gene: TRBJ2-2
CDR3 protein: CAWSLTSGSVTGELFF
CDR3 DNA: TGTGCCTGGAGCCTAACTAGCGGGAGTGTAACCGGGGAGCTGTTTTTT

V gene: TRBV5-8
clone size: few
CDR3 length: 13
D gene: .
J gene: TRBJ2-1
CDR3 protein: CASSFTGLREQFF
CDR3 DNA: TGTGCCAGCAGCTTCACAGGGTTGCGAGAGCAGTTCTTC

V gene: TRBV19
clone size: few
CDR3 length: 11
D gene: .
J gene: TRBJ2-1
CDR3 protein: CASQGYNEQFF
CDR3 DNA: TGTGCCAGCCAGGGCTACAATGAGCAGTTCTTC

V gene: TRBV7-2
clone size: .
CDR3 length: 15
D gene: .
J gene: TRBJ1-4
CDR3 protein: CASSLGGPTNEKLFF
CDR3 DNA: TGTGCCAGCAGCTTAGGGGGGCCAACTAATGAAAAACTGTTTTTT

V gene: TRBV6-6
clone size: .
CDR3 length: 14
D gene: .
J gene: TRBJ1-6
CDR3 protein: CASRLERGNSPLHF
CDR3 DNA: TGTGCCAGCAGGCTCGAAAGAGGGAATTCACCCCTCCACTTT

V gene: TRBV28
clone size: .
CDR3 length: 16
D gene: TRBD1
J gene: TRBJ1-5
CDR3 protein: CASSLVDRGINQPQHF
CDR3 DNA: TGTGCCAGCAGTTTAGTGGACAGGGGAATCAATCAGCCCCAGCATTTT

V gene: TRBV23-1
clone size: .
CDR3 length: 16
D gene: .
J gene: TRBJ2-5
CDR3 protein: CASSPPGLERQETQYF
CDR3 DNA: TGCGCCAGCAGTCCCCCCGGGTTGGAGCGCCAAGAGACCCAGTACTTC

V gene: TRBV4-1
clone size: .
CDR3 length: 18
D gene: .
J gene: TRBJ1-3
CDR3 protein: CASSQGAGIGNSGNTIYF
CDR3 DNA: TGCGCCAGCAGCCAAGGGGCAGGGATAGGAAACTCTGGAAACACCATATATTTT

V gene: TRBV7-3
clone size: .
CDR3 length: 13
D gene: TRBD1
J gene: TRBJ1-1
CDR3 protein: CASSRDRNTEAFF
CDR3 DNA: TGTGCCAGCAGCAGGGACAGGAACACTGAAGCTTTCTTT

V gene: TRBV7-8
clone size: .
CDR3 length: 16
D gene: TRBD2
J gene: TRBJ2-5
CDR3 protein: CASSTELAGRGETQYF
CDR3 DNA: TGTGCCAGCAGCACCGAACTAGCGGGGAGGGGGGAGACCCAGTACTTC

V gene: TRBV5-1
clone size: .
CDR3 length: 16
D gene: TRBD2
J gene: TRBJ2-3
CDR3 protein: CASSLEALAGGDTQYF
CDR3 DNA: TGCGCCAGCAGCTTGGAAGCTCTAGCGGGCGGTGATACGCAGTATTTT

V gene: TRBV5-5
clone size: .
CDR3 length: 14
D gene: TRBD1
J gene: TRBJ2-7
CDR3 protein: CASSFRQGAYEQYF
CDR3 DNA: TGTGCCAGCAGCTTTCGACAGGGGGCATACGAGCAGTACTTC

V gene: TRBV7-2
clone size: .
CDR3 length: 14
D gene: TRBD2
J gene: TRBJ2-3
CDR3 protein: CASSLSGSADTQYF
CDR3 DNA: TGTGCCAGCAGCCTTAGCGGGAGTGCGGATACGCAGTATTTT

V gene: TRBV13
clone size: few
CDR3 length: 14
D gene: .
J gene: TRBJ1-2
CDR3 protein: CASSSFRGSYGYTF
CDR3 DNA: TGTGCCAGCAGCTCCTTTCGGGGATCTTATGGCTACACCTTC

V gene: TRBV6-6
clone size: .
CDR3 length: 16
D gene: TRBD1
J gene: TRBJ2-5
CDR3 protein: CASTYGTETLQETQYF
CDR3 DNA: TGTGCCAGCACCTACGGGACAGAGACCTTACAAGAGACCCAGTACTTC

V gene: TRBV9
clone size: .
CDR3 length: 14
D gene: .
J gene: TRBJ2-2
CDR3 protein: CASSVVGNTGELLF
CDR3 DNA: TGTGCCAGCAGCGTAGTCGGAAACACCGGGGAGCTGCTTTTT

V gene: TRBV27
clone size: .
CDR3 length: 16
D gene: TRBD1
J gene: TRBJ1-5
CDR3 protein: CASTKLGQGAIQPQHF
CDR3 DNA: TGTGCCAGCACCAAACTCGGTCAGGGGGCGATTCAGCCCCAGCATTTT

V gene: TRBV27
clone size: few
CDR3 length: 14
D gene: TRBD2
J gene: TRBJ2-7
CDR3 protein: CASSPAGGSYEQYF
CDR3 DNA: TGTGCCAGCAGCCCAGCGGGCGGGAGCTACGAGCAGTACTTC

V gene: TRBV28
clone size: few
CDR3 length: 18
D gene: TRBD2
J gene: TRBJ2-1
CDR3 protein: CASSSPSGRVEAYNEQFF
CDR3 DNA: TGTGCCAGCAGTTCCCCTAGCGGGAGGGTTGAAGCGTACAATGAGCAGTTCTTC

V gene: TRBV4-1
clone size: .
CDR3 length: 17
D gene: TRBD2
J gene: TRBJ2-5
CDR3 protein: CASSDRNQAGGQETQYF
CDR3 DNA: TGCGCCAGCAGTGATCGGAACCAAGCGGGGGGTCAAGAGACCCAGTACTTC

V gene: TRBV6-6
clone size: once
CDR3 length: 14
D gene: .
J gene: TRBJ1-5
CDR3 protein: CASSYSPGLGPQHF
CDR3 DNA: TGTGCCAGCAGTTACTCGCCGGGATTGGGGCCCCAGCATTTT

V gene: TRBV18
clone size: few
CDR3 length: 16
D gene: .
J gene: TRBJ1-3
CDR3 protein: CASSPSIGISGNTIYF
CDR3 DNA: TGTGCCAGCTCACCGTCGATCGGGATCTCTGGAAACACCATATATTTT

V gene: TRBV6-5
clone size: .
CDR3 length: 13
D gene: .
J gene: TRBJ1-2
CDR3 protein: CASRRDGSYGYTF
CDR3 DNA: TGTGCCAGCAGGCGGGACGGGAGCTATGGCTACACCTTC